The rows below give T cell receptor beta chains drawn from one sample of a study of PD-1 blockade in mismatch repair-deficient tumors. Sequencing used immunoSEQ multiplex PCR; TCRdb keeps in-frame clones, though not all of them. The sample has roughly 84,000 clones; roughly 80% are singletons. The sequencing here drew on peripheral blood, taken 12 weeks after starting pembrolizumab. The source is an adult with mismatch repair-deficient cancer. Both conserved end residues are part of each CDR3. The order of the fields is J gene, D gene, CDR3 length, clone size, V gene, CDR3 DNA, CDR3 protein. D genes are given only for firm matches. Size is omitted from some rows. Given values are once, few, many or a class for expanded clones.

J: TRBJ1-2; D: .; length: 12; size: .; V: TRBV30; DNA: TGTGCCTGGGAGGTTGGGACCGGTGGCTACACCTTC; CDR3: CAWEVGTGGYTF
J: TRBJ2-7; D: .; length: 14; size: .; V: TRBV27; DNA: TGTGCCAGCAGTTTTTCGGCAGGAGTCAACGAGCAGTACTTC; CDR3: CASSFSAGVNEQYF
J: TRBJ2-3; D: .; length: 11; size: .; V: TRBV6-1; DNA: TGTGCCAGCACCGCGTCTGATACGCAGTATTTT; CDR3: CASTASDTQYF
J: TRBJ1-2; D: .; length: 13; size: few; V: TRBV19; DNA: TGTGCCAGTAGTATCGAATCGACAGAAGGCTACACCTTC; CDR3: CASSIESTEGYTF
J: TRBJ2-1; D: .; length: 15; size: .; V: TRBV7-9; DNA: TGTGCCAGCAGCCCAATGGGGGGGCTACACGATGAGCAGTTCTTC; CDR3: CASSPMGGLHDEQFF
J: TRBJ2-1; D: .; length: 15; size: .; V: TRBV9; DNA: TGTGCCAGCAGCCCACAGGTGAGCTCCTACAATGAGCAGTTCTTC; CDR3: CASSPQVSSYNEQFF
J: TRBJ2-6; D: .; length: 17; size: .; V: TRBV4-2; DNA: TGTGCCAGCAGCCAAACCCCTTCGGTTCTTGGGGCCAACGTCCTGACTTTC; CDR3: CASSQTPSVLGANVLTF
J: TRBJ2-2; D: .; length: 15; size: many; V: TRBV4-1; DNA: TGCGCCAGCAGCCCCACTAGCTTCAACACCGGGGAGCTGTTTTTT; CDR3: CASSPTSFNTGELFF
J: TRBJ2-5; D: .; length: 15; size: .; V: TRBV21-1; DNA: TGTGCCAGCAGCAAAGAAGGGGGGGCGGAAGAGACCCAGTACTTC; CDR3: CASSKEGGAEETQYF
J: TRBJ1-2; D: .; length: 15; size: .; V: TRBV5-1; DNA: TGCGCCAGCAGGCCTGGGACGGAGTTTCACTATGGCTACACCTTC; CDR3: CASRPGTEFHYGYTF
J: TRBJ2-1; D: .; length: 13; size: .; V: TRBV11-2; DNA: TGTGCCAGCAGCTTAAATACCGCCCTTGAGCAGTTCTTC; CDR3: CASSLNTALEQFF
J: TRBJ2-1; D: TRBD1; length: 15; size: once; V: TRBV7-2; DNA: TGTGCCAGCAGCTCCGACAGGGGGACCTACAATGAGCAGTTCTTC; CDR3: CASSSDRGTYNEQFF
J: TRBJ2-7; D: TRBD1; length: 14; size: few; V: TRBV27; DNA: TGTGCCAGCAGTTTGACAGGGGGACTATACGAGCAGTACTTC; CDR3: CASSLTGGLYEQYF
J: TRBJ2-3; D: .; length: 17; size: .; V: TRBV5-6; DNA: TGTGCCAGCAGCTCTTTAACAGTAGAAAGTGGCACAGATACGCAGTATTTT; CDR3: CASSSLTVESGTDTQYF
J: TRBJ1-2; D: .; length: 13; size: .; V: TRBV10-2; DNA: TGCGCCAGCACCCTGAGGGGGTCTGGGGGCTACACCTTC; CDR3: CASTLRGSGGYTF
J: TRBJ1-2; D: .; length: 13; size: .; V: TRBV15; DNA: TGTGCCACCAGCAGAGGCCAGGGCTATGGCTACACCTTC; CDR3: CATSRGQGYGYTF
J: TRBJ2-3; D: .; length: 16; size: .; V: TRBV15; DNA: TGTGCCACCACCCACGGGGGTGCAATTAGCACAGATACGCAGTATTTT; CDR3: CATTHGGAISTDTQYF
J: TRBJ2-3; D: .; length: 13; size: .; V: TRBV9; DNA: TGTGCCAGCAGCGTAGACTGGGCAGATACGCAGTATTTT; CDR3: CASSVDWADTQYF
J: TRBJ2-1; D: TRBD2; length: 16; size: .; V: TRBV28; DNA: TGTGCCAGCAGACACGTAGGCCTAGCGGCTTACAATGAGCAGTTCTTC; CDR3: CASRHVGLAAYNEQFF
J: TRBJ2-4; D: .; length: 13; size: .; V: TRBV30; DNA: TGTGCCTGGAGTGTACGCGGTGGAAACATTCAGTACTTC; CDR3: CAWSVRGGNIQYF
J: TRBJ1-3; D: TRBD1; length: 14; size: .; V: TRBV19; DNA: TGTGCCAGTAGTACTCGACAGGGAGGAAACACCATATATTTT; CDR3: CASSTRQGGNTIYF
J: TRBJ1-1; D: .; length: 13; size: .; V: TRBV19; DNA: TGTGCCAGTACACCGGTAACGAACACTGAAGCTTTCTTT; CDR3: CASTPVTNTEAFF
J: TRBJ2-5; D: .; length: 18; size: .; V: TRBV5-1; DNA: TGCGCCAGCAGCTTGGCCGGGCAGGGTGGAGTCCGGCTGGAGACCCAGTACTTC; CDR3: CASSLAGQGGVRLETQYF
J: TRBJ2-6; D: TRBD2; length: 18; size: .; V: TRBV28; DNA: TGTGCCAGCAGGGAGGTAGCGGGGGCCCTATTGGGGGCCAACGTCCTGACTTTC; CDR3: CASREVAGALLGANVLTF
J: TRBJ1-1; D: .; length: 14; size: .; V: TRBV7-9; DNA: TGTGCCAGCAGCCGAGTCAGGACGAACACTGAAGCTTTCTTT; CDR3: CASSRVRTNTEAFF
J: TRBJ1-1; D: .; length: 13; size: .; V: TRBV28; DNA: TGTGCCAGCAGTATTACGCGGGGGGCTGAAGCTTTCTTT; CDR3: CASSITRGAEAFF
J: TRBJ2-6; D: .; length: 18; size: .; V: TRBV7-8; DNA: TGTGCCAGCAGCTACCGGGGCTTAGGGGGCTCTGGGGCCAACGTCCTGACTTTC; CDR3: CASSYRGLGGSGANVLTF
J: TRBJ2-7; D: .; length: 12; size: few; V: TRBV11-2; DNA: TGTGCCAGCAGCCCCGGGATCTACGAGCAGTACTTC; CDR3: CASSPGIYEQYF
J: TRBJ1-3; D: .; length: 16; size: .; V: TRBV19; DNA: TGTGCCAGTAGTTTACCGGCAGGGCCGACTGGAAACACCATATATTTT; CDR3: CASSLPAGPTGNTIYF
J: TRBJ2-7; D: TRBD2; length: 14; size: .; V: TRBV15; DNA: TGTGCCACCAGCAGAGATTGGGGGGGCTACGAGCAGTACTTC; CDR3: CATSRDWGGYEQYF
J: TRBJ1-1; D: .; length: 13; size: .; V: TRBV5-1; DNA: TGCGCCAGCAGCTTGGATCTGAACACTGAAGCTTTCTTT; CDR3: CASSLDLNTEAFF
J: TRBJ1-2; D: .; length: 15; size: .; V: TRBV7-9; DNA: TGTGCCAGCAGCTTAAGTGAAGGGGATTACTATGGCTACACCTTC; CDR3: CASSLSEGDYYGYTF
J: TRBJ2-3; D: .; length: 19; size: .; V: TRBV7-2; DNA: TGTGCCAGCAGCCCTGGCGGGAACAACCTACTTAGACGCACAGATACGCAGTATTTT; CDR3: CASSPGGNNLLRRTDTQYF
J: TRBJ1-1; D: TRBD1; length: 15; size: few; V: TRBV9; DNA: TGTGCCAGCAGCGAGGGACAGATAATGAACACTGAAGCTTTCTTT; CDR3: CASSEGQIMNTEAFF
J: TRBJ2-5; D: .; length: 15; size: .; V: TRBV5-1; DNA: TGCGCCAGCAGCTACGACGGCAGGGTCCATGAGACCCAGTACTTC; CDR3: CASSYDGRVHETQYF
J: TRBJ1-2; D: .; length: 13; size: .; V: TRBV2; DNA: TGTGCCAGCAGAAACAGGGAGGACTATGGCTACACCTTC; CDR3: CASRNREDYGYTF
J: TRBJ1-5; D: .; length: 13; size: .; V: TRBV27; DNA: TGTGCCAGCAGTTTTGCCAACAATCAGCCCCAGCATTTT; CDR3: CASSFANNQPQHF
J: TRBJ1-4; D: .; length: 15; size: once; V: TRBV18; DNA: TGTGCCAGCTCACTTATCCGGGACAAGGATGAAAAACTGTTTTTT; CDR3: CASSLIRDKDEKLFF
J: TRBJ1-2; D: .; length: 13; size: few; V: TRBV19; DNA: TGTGCCAGTAGCCAAGACAGCAACTATGGCTACACCTTC; CDR3: CASSQDSNYGYTF
J: TRBJ2-1; D: .; length: 12; size: .; V: TRBV10-3; DNA: TGTGCCACCATGAGCCCGCCCAATGAGCAGTTCTTC; CDR3: CATMSPPNEQFF
J: TRBJ1-2; D: .; length: 16; size: .; V: TRBV6-1; DNA: TGTGCCAGCAGTGTAACCCGGGGGCCGGGCACCTATGGCTACACCTTC; CDR3: CASSVTRGPGTYGYTF
J: TRBJ2-7; D: TRBD2; length: 16; size: .; V: TRBV7-2; DNA: TGTGCCAGCAGCTTAGGGGGACTAGCGGGAGGTTACGAGCAGTACTTC; CDR3: CASSLGGLAGGYEQYF
J: TRBJ2-7; D: .; length: 11; size: .; V: TRBV7-9; DNA: TGTGCCAGCAGCTTAGAGGACGAGCAGTACTTC; CDR3: CASSLEDEQYF
J: TRBJ1-1; D: TRBD1; length: 13; size: .; V: TRBV27; DNA: TGTGCCAGCAGTCTTGGACAGGGGGGTGAAGCTTTCTTT; CDR3: CASSLGQGGEAFF
J: TRBJ1-1; D: .; length: 13; size: .; V: TRBV19; DNA: TGTGCCAGTAGTTTGGGGCTCGACACTGAAGCTTTCTTT; CDR3: CASSLGLDTEAFF
J: TRBJ2-7; D: TRBD1; length: 14; size: .; V: TRBV11-2; DNA: TGTGCCAGCAGCTTAGAACAGGGGTGGTACGAGCAGTACTTC; CDR3: CASSLEQGWYEQYF
J: TRBJ2-2; D: .; length: 16; size: once; V: TRBV5-4; DNA: TGTGCCAGCAGCCGCTGGGCTAGCACGAACACCGGGGAGCTGTTTTTT; CDR3: CASSRWASTNTGELFF
J: TRBJ2-3; D: .; length: 14; size: .; V: TRBV19; DNA: TGTGCCAGTAGTATTGGAAAGGGACTAGATACGCAGTATTTT; CDR3: CASSIGKGLDTQYF
J: TRBJ2-2; D: .; length: 15; size: .; V: TRBV18; DNA: TGTGCCAGCTCACCACCTCTAAGGGGCACCGGGGAGCTGTTTTTT; CDR3: CASSPPLRGTGELFF
J: TRBJ2-7; D: .; length: 16; size: medium-sized; V: TRBV11-3; DNA: TGTGCCAGCAGCTTGGGGCGGGGCGGGGCCCCCGACGAGCAGTACTTC; CDR3: CASSLGRGGAPDEQYF
J: TRBJ2-3; D: TRBD1; length: 16; size: .; V: TRBV2; DNA: TGTGCCAGCAGTCCCGCGGGACAGGTTGCCACAGATACGCAGTATTTT; CDR3: CASSPAGQVATDTQYF
J: TRBJ1-1; D: .; length: 11; size: few; V: TRBV29-1; DNA: TGCACCGGACAAGTGGACACTGAAGCTTTCTTT; CDR3: CTGQVDTEAFF
J: TRBJ2-7; D: .; length: 13; size: few; V: TRBV10-3; DNA: TGTGCCATCAGAGGGGGGCAGAACTACGAGCAGTACTTC; CDR3: CAIRGGQNYEQYF
J: TRBJ2-4; D: .; length: 12; size: .; V: TRBV2; DNA: TGTGCCAGCCAGGGGTGGATAAACATTCAGTACTTC; CDR3: CASQGWINIQYF
J: TRBJ2-4; D: .; length: 14; size: few; V: TRBV18; DNA: TGTGCCAGCTCACCAGGAGGAGGGGGAAACATTCAGTACTTC; CDR3: CASSPGGGGNIQYF
J: TRBJ1-1; D: TRBD1; length: 16; size: .; V: TRBV19; DNA: TGTGCCAGTAGTATCGGTCAGGGGGGCTTTGGGACTGAAGCTTTCTTT; CDR3: CASSIGQGGFGTEAFF
J: TRBJ2-3; D: TRBD1; length: 14; size: .; V: TRBV5-1; DNA: TGCGCCAGCAGTAAAGGGGACAGGTTAGATACGCAGTATTTT; CDR3: CASSKGDRLDTQYF
J: TRBJ1-2; D: TRBD1; length: 12; size: .; V: TRBV30; DNA: TGTGCCTGGAGTGGGACAGGGAATGGCTACACCTTC; CDR3: CAWSGTGNGYTF
J: TRBJ1-2; D: .; length: 13; size: .; V: TRBV7-2; DNA: TGTGCCAGCAGCTTCGGGGGGGGCCGAAGGCGGGCCTTC; CDR3: CASSFGGGRRRAF
J: TRBJ2-1; D: TRBD2; length: 15; size: .; V: TRBV5-4; DNA: TGTGTCACAAGTCCCAGAGCGGGAGGCTACAATGAGCAGTTCTTC; CDR3: CVTSPRAGGYNEQFF